Sequencing of this T cell receptor (beta chain) was carried out in a study of CD8+ T cells in alopecia areata. Study-level background: For treated patients, severity scores reflected the percentage of scalp area affected.

Once RNA had been extracted, it was reverse transcribed into cDNA to act as the sequencing template. Profiling relied on immunoSEQ multiplex PCR, and the TCRdb table lists in-frame clones only, not all of them. This sample has 87,000 or so clones, with 70% to 80% found just once. V was pared by 1 base and J by 4 bases, with 7 bases between. Germline assignment: CDR1 SEHNR and CDR2 FQNEAQ (reference sequence). The CDR3 consists of 13 residues. Treatment: oral pan-JAK inhibitor, 5-10 mg twice daily. The material sequenced was CD8+ T cells sorted from blood, taken at week 44, from a patient treated with tofacitinib. The TCR originated in a human donor with alopecia areata. The chain carries TRBV7-9 and TRBJ1-2; D gene ambiguous. The CDR3 DNA is TGTGCCAGCAGCTTAGGGCAGTCCTATGGCTACACCTTC. Amino acid sequence: CASSLGQSYGYTF.